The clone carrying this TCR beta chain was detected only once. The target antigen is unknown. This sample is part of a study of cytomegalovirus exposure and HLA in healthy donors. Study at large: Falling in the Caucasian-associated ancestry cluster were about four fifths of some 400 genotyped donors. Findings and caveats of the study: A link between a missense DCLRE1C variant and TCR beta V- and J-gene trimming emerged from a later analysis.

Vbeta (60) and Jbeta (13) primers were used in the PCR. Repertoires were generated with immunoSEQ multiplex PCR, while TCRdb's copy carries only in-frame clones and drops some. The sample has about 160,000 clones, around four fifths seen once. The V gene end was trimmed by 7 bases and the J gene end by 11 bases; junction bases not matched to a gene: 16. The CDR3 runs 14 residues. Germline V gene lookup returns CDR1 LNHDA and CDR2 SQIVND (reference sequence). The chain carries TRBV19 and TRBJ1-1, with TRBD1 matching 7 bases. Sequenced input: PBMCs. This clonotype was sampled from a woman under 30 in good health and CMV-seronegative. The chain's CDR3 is CASTSRGMLLGAFF. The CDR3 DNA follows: TGTGCCAGTACGAGCAGGGGGATGCTCCTTGGGGCTTTCTTT.